Included here is one T cell receptor (beta chain) sequence, with context. What it binds is not known. A read error is possible here, since a much larger clone lies one base away. The data were taken from a study of T cell repertoires in cytomegalovirus infection. As for the study in general: Shared public TCR beta signatures pointed to both CMV infection and a matching HLA type.

Looked up from germline, CDR1 is SGHVS and CDR2 is FNYEAQ. Trimming at V came to 3 bases and at J to 8 bases, leaving 5 bases not matched to a gene. The CDR3 spans 14 residues. Study findings and constraints: Totalled public TCR beta family frequency picked out people who carried CMV plus the relevant HLA.

TCRdb fed the reads into MiXCR, producing one record per CDR3 protein. This table holds 900,000 to 950,000 distinct CDR3 sequences, roughly 30% found once. The material was cultured CD8+ T cells from PBMCs, obtained from culture after CMV antigen stimulation. The chain uses TRBV7-6 and TRBJ2-1; 9 nucleotides agree with TRBD1. This sequence was found in a human donor in good health (CMV status not recorded). Some clones in this sample may be carry-over from other donors' samples. In DNA, the CDR3 is TGTGCCAGCAGCTTGACAGGGGGGCTCCATGAGCAGTTCTTC. It encodes CASSLTGGLHEQFF.